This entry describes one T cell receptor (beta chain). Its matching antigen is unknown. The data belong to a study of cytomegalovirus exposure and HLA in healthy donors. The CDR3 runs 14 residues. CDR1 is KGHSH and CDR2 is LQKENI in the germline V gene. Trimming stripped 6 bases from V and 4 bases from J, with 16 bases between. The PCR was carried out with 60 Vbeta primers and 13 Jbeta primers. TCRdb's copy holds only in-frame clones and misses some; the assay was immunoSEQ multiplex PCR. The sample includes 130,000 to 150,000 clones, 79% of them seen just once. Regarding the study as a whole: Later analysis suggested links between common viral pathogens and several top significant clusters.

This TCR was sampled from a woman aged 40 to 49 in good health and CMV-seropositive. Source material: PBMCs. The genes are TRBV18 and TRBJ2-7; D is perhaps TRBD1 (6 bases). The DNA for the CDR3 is TGTGCCAGCTCCGGGACACAGGGTACTTACGAGCAGTACTTC. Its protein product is CASSGTQGTYEQYF. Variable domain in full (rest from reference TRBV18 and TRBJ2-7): NAGVMQNPRHLVRRRGQEARLRCSPMKGHSHVYWYRQLPEEGLKFMVYLQKENIIDESGMPKERFSAEFPKEGPSILRIQQVVRGDSAAYFCASSGTQGTYEQYFGPGTRLTVT.